This TCR beta chain appears in the sequencing data of a study of blood T cell repertoires in COVID-19. With V trimmed by 7 bases and J by 3 bases, 4 bases remained unmatched. This CDR3 has 14 residues. In germline, CDR1 is MNHEY, CDR2 SMNVEV (reference sequence). The method was immunoSEQ multiplex PCR; TCRdb's version includes in-frame clones alone and lacks a portion of them. The data contain about 43,000 clones, around 86% of them singletons. Sequenced material: peripheral blood. This chain links TRBV27 with TRBJ2-2; the match to TRBD2 covers 8 bases. This receptor was obtained from a man aged 55-75 years with active COVID-19. CDR3 sequence reads: CASTTSGYTGELFF. The CDR3 region has the DNA TGTGCCAGCACAACTAGCGGCTACACCGGGGAGCTGTTTTTT.